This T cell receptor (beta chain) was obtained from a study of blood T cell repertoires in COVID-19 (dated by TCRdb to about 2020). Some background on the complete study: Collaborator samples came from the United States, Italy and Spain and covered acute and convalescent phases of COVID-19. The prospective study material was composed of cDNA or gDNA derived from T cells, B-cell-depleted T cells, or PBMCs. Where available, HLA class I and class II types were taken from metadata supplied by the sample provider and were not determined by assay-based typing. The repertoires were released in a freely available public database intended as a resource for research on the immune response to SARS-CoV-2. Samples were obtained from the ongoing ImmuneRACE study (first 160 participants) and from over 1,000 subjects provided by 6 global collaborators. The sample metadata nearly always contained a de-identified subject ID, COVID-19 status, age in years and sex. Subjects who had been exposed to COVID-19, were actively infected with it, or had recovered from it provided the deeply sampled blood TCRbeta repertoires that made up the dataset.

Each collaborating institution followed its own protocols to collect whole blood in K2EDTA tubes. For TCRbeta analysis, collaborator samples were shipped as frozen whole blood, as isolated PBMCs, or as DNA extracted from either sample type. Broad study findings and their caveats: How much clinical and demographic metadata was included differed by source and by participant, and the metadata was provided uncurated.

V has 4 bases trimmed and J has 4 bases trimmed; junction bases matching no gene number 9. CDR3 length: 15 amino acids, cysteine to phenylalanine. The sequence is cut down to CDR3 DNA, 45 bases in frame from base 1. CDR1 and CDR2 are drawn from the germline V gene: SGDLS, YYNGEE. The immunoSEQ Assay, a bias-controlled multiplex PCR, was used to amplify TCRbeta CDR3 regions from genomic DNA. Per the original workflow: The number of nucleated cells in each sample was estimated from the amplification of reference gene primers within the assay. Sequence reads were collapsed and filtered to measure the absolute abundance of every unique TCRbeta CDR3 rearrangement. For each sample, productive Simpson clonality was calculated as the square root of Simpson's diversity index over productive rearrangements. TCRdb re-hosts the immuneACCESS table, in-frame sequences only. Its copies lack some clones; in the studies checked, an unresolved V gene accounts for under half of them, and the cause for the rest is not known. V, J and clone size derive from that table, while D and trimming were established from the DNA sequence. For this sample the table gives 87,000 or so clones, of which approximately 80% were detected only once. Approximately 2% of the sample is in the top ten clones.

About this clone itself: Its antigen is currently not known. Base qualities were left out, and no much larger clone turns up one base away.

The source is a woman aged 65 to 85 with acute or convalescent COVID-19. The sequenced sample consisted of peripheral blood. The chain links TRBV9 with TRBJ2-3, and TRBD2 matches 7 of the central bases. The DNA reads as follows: TGTGCCAGCAGCCTCCGGGGGGTGGGCGCAGATACGCAGTATTTT. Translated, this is CASSLRGVGADTQYF.